Described below is a single T cell receptor beta chain sequence and its context. The data were obtained in a study of PD-L1 blockade in urothelial cancer. As for time point: pretreatment peripheral blood. V shed 2 bases and J shed 5 bases, with 16 bases lying between them. The germline CDR1 and CDR2 sequences are KGHSH and LQKENI. This CDR3 is 15 amino acids long. Assay: immunoSEQ multiplex PCR; the TCRdb copy retains only in-frame clones and omits some. The sample lists 37,000 or so clones; about 87% were seen once. The starting material was PBMCs, obtained around atezolizumab (anti-PD-L1) treatment. The receptor's source is a man aged 60 to 75 with urothelial cancer. The chain carries TRBV18 and TRBJ2-7; TRBD2 is a possible D gene (5 bases). CDR3 in amino acids: CASSPERLAGDEQYF. DNA for the CDR3: TGTGCCAGCTCACCAGAAAGGCTAGCTGGCGACGAGCAGTACTTC.